The rows below give T cell receptor beta chains drawn from one sample of a study of cytomegalovirus exposure and HLA in healthy donors. The protocol was immunoSEQ multiplex PCR, while the TCRdb copy is restricted to in-frame clones and leaves out a portion. The sample consists of approximately 260,000 clones, about nine tenths of them appearing once. The sample was PBMCs. The receptors were gathered from a girl aged 2-10 years in good health and CMV-seronegative. Each CDR3 is given with its conserved first and last residue. Each record gives: D gene, J gene, V gene, clone size, CDR3 protein, CDR3 DNA. D genes are given only for firm matches. Clone sizes are given selectively: once, few, many, or a class where the clone is expanded.

d_gene: TRBD1
j_gene: TRBJ1-4
v_gene: TRBV2
abundance: -
CDR3aa: CASSEGGTGVGEKLFF
CDR3nt: TGTGCCAGCAGTGAGGGCGGGACAGGGGTCGGTGAAAAACTGTTTTTT

d_gene: -
j_gene: TRBJ2-7
v_gene: TRBV5-6
abundance: -
CDR3aa: CASSSGYEQYF
CDR3nt: TGTGCCAGCAGCTCGGGCTACGAGCAGTACTTC

d_gene: -
j_gene: TRBJ2-7
v_gene: TRBV28
abundance: -
CDR3aa: CASSLPSQGMGFRSYEQYF
CDR3nt: TGTGCCAGCAGTTTACCGTCTCAGGGAATGGGGTTTAGGTCCTACGAGCAGTACTTC

d_gene: TRBD1
j_gene: TRBJ1-1
v_gene: TRBV7-9
abundance: -
CDR3aa: CASSLVGTENTEAFF
CDR3nt: TGTGCCAGCAGCTTAGTGGGGACAGAGAACACTGAAGCTTTCTTT

d_gene: TRBD1
j_gene: TRBJ2-2
v_gene: TRBV19
abundance: -
CDR3aa: CASSMNRGFNGGELFF
CDR3nt: TGTGCCAGTAGTATGAACAGGGGGTTTAACGGCGGGGAGCTGTTTTTT

d_gene: TRBD1
j_gene: TRBJ2-7
v_gene: TRBV28
abundance: -
CDR3aa: CASIQGAGTVYEQYF
CDR3nt: TGTGCCAGCATCCAGGGGGCAGGGACGGTCTACGAGCAGTACTTC

d_gene: -
j_gene: TRBJ2-5
v_gene: TRBV23-1
abundance: once
CDR3aa: CASILEGFRETQYF
CDR3nt: TGCGCCAGCATCCTGGAGGGGTTTAGAGAGACCCAGTACTTC

d_gene: TRBD1
j_gene: TRBJ1-2
v_gene: TRBV6-5
abundance: -
CDR3aa: CASRTGIGYGYTF
CDR3nt: TGTGCCAGCAGGACAGGGATTGGCTATGGCTACACCTTC

d_gene: -
j_gene: TRBJ2-7
v_gene: TRBV6-5
abundance: -
CDR3aa: CASGARATYEQYF
CDR3nt: TGTGCCAGCGGCGCCAGGGCTACCTACGAGCAGTACTTC

d_gene: TRBD1
j_gene: TRBJ1-5
v_gene: TRBV7-2
abundance: -
CDR3aa: CASSLGWGQGVGNQPQHF
CDR3nt: TGTGCCAGCAGCTTAGGGTGGGGACAGGGAGTGGGCAATCAGCCCCAGCATTTT

d_gene: TRBD2
j_gene: TRBJ2-7
v_gene: TRBV19
abundance: once
CDR3aa: CASSSSTGTSVIYEQYF
CDR3nt: TGTGCCAGTAGTTCGAGCACCGGGACTAGCGTTATTTACGAGCAGTACTTC

d_gene: -
j_gene: TRBJ1-2
v_gene: TRBV30
abundance: -
CDR3aa: CAWRRTWEYGYTF
CDR3nt: TGTGCCTGGCGGAGAACTTGGGAGTATGGCTACACCTTC

d_gene: TRBD1
j_gene: TRBJ2-7
v_gene: TRBV27
abundance: once
CDR3aa: CASRPDRGRFYEQYF
CDR3nt: TGTGCCAGCCGCCCAGACAGGGGCCGATTTTACGAGCAGTACTTC

d_gene: -
j_gene: TRBJ2-7
v_gene: TRBV9
abundance: -
CDR3aa: CASSVVEGGYEQYF
CDR3nt: TGTGCCAGCAGCGTAGTGGAGGGGGGGTACGAGCAGTACTTC

d_gene: TRBD1
j_gene: TRBJ2-5
v_gene: TRBV7-2
abundance: -
CDR3aa: CASSGRQGANQETQYF
CDR3nt: TGTGCCAGCAGCGGCCGACAGGGGGCGAACCAAGAGACCCAGTACTTC

d_gene: -
j_gene: TRBJ1-5
v_gene: TRBV27
abundance: -
CDR3aa: CASSLYPQENQPQHF
CDR3nt: TGTGCCAGCAGTTTATACCCCCAGGAAAATCAGCCCCAGCATTTT

d_gene: -
j_gene: TRBJ2-1
v_gene: TRBV7-2
abundance: -
CDR3aa: CASSLGDEQFF
CDR3nt: TGTGCCAGCAGCTTAGGCGATGAGCAGTTCTTC

d_gene: TRBD1
j_gene: TRBJ1-4
v_gene: TRBV7-8
abundance: once
CDR3aa: CASSLRTGVSTNEKLFF
CDR3nt: TGTGCCAGCAGCTTACGGACAGGGGTATCGACTAATGAAAAACTGTTTTTT

d_gene: -
j_gene: TRBJ2-1
v_gene: TRBV6-4
abundance: -
CDR3aa: CASSDSSSTEQFF
CDR3nt: TGTGCCAGCAGTGACTCGTCGAGCACTGAGCAGTTCTTC

d_gene: -
j_gene: TRBJ2-2
v_gene: TRBV11-2
abundance: few
CDR3aa: CASSKWTANTGELFF
CDR3nt: TGTGCCAGCAGCAAATGGACAGCGAACACCGGGGAGCTGTTTTTT

d_gene: -
j_gene: TRBJ1-1
v_gene: TRBV6-6
abundance: -
CDR3aa: CASSYELNTEAFF
CDR3nt: TGTGCCAGCAGTTACGAGTTGAACACTGAAGCTTTCTTT

d_gene: -
j_gene: TRBJ1-5
v_gene: TRBV19
abundance: -
CDR3aa: CASSIPSQPQHF
CDR3nt: TGTGCCAGTAGTATCCCCAGTCAGCCCCAGCATTTT

d_gene: TRBD2
j_gene: TRBJ2-5
v_gene: TRBV7-3
abundance: -
CDR3aa: CASSLSGLASETQYF
CDR3nt: TGTGCCAGCAGCTTATCGGGACTAGCGTCCGAGACCCAGTACTTC

d_gene: -
j_gene: TRBJ1-1
v_gene: TRBV19
abundance: -
CDR3aa: CASCCRGGTEAFF
CDR3nt: TGTGCCAGTTGCTGTAGGGGAGGCACTGAAGCTTTCTTT

d_gene: TRBD2
j_gene: TRBJ2-3
v_gene: TRBV7-2
abundance: -
CDR3aa: CASSFRLAGATDTQYF
CDR3nt: TGTGCCAGCAGCTTTCGACTAGCGGGGGCCACAGATACGCAGTATTTT

d_gene: -
j_gene: TRBJ2-3
v_gene: TRBV5-4
abundance: -
CDR3aa: CASSLVSVISTDTQYF
CDR3nt: TGTGCCAGCAGCTTGGTATCCGTAATTAGCACAGATACGCAGTATTTT

d_gene: -
j_gene: TRBJ1-3
v_gene: TRBV30
abundance: -
CDR3aa: CAWSSISGNTIYF
CDR3nt: TGTGCCTGGAGTAGCATCTCTGGAAACACCATATATTTT

d_gene: -
j_gene: TRBJ2-1
v_gene: TRBV27
abundance: -
CDR3aa: CASSFGPGGNNEQFF
CDR3nt: TGTGCCAGCAGTTTCGGACCCGGAGGCAACAATGAGCAGTTCTTC

d_gene: -
j_gene: TRBJ2-5
v_gene: TRBV7-9
abundance: -
CDR3aa: CASRTRAKETQYF
CDR3nt: TGTGCCAGCAGAACCAGGGCAAAAGAGACCCAGTACTTC

d_gene: TRBD2
j_gene: TRBJ2-7
v_gene: TRBV11-2
abundance: -
CDR3aa: CASRPAYLAAKNYEQYF
CDR3nt: TGTGCCAGCAGACCTGCATATCTAGCGGCGAAGAACTACGAGCAGTACTTC

d_gene: -
j_gene: TRBJ2-7
v_gene: TRBV6-1
abundance: -
CDR3aa: CASIGTNTYEQYF
CDR3nt: TGTGCCAGCATTGGGACAAACACCTACGAGCAGTACTTC

d_gene: -
j_gene: TRBJ2-3
v_gene: TRBV28
abundance: -
CDR3aa: CASSFWPGQWEVWSTDTQYF
CDR3nt: TGTGCCAGCAGTTTTTGGCCGGGGCAGTGGGAGGTATGGAGCACAGATACGCAGTATTTT

d_gene: TRBD2
j_gene: TRBJ2-1
v_gene: TRBV9
abundance: -
CDR3aa: CASSVTPSGSGDRVEQFF
CDR3nt: TGTGCCAGCAGCGTTACCCCTAGCGGGAGTGGAGATCGGGTTGAGCAGTTCTTC

d_gene: TRBD1
j_gene: TRBJ1-1
v_gene: TRBV9
abundance: -
CDR3aa: CASSGTNGQGNTEAFF
CDR3nt: TGTGCCAGCAGCGGAACTAATGGACAGGGGAACACTGAAGCTTTCTTT

d_gene: -
j_gene: TRBJ2-7
v_gene: TRBV29-1
abundance: -
CDR3aa: CSVGRTPYEQYF
CDR3nt: TGCAGCGTTGGTCGGACACCCTACGAGCAGTACTTC

d_gene: TRBD1
j_gene: TRBJ1-2
v_gene: TRBV11-2
abundance: -
CDR3aa: CASSSGGTNYGYTF
CDR3nt: TGTGCCAGCAGCTCAGGGGGAACTAACTATGGCTACACCTTC

d_gene: -
j_gene: TRBJ2-1
v_gene: TRBV27
abundance: once
CDR3aa: CASSLLSSYNEQFF
CDR3nt: TGTGCCAGCAGTTTACTCAGCTCCTACAATGAGCAGTTCTTC

d_gene: TRBD2
j_gene: TRBJ2-1
v_gene: TRBV5-4
abundance: few
CDR3aa: CASSLRGLVYNEQFF
CDR3nt: TGTGCCAGCAGCTTGCGGGGACTAGTCTACAATGAGCAGTTCTTC

d_gene: -
j_gene: TRBJ2-1
v_gene: TRBV27
abundance: -
CDR3aa: CASSPGQIEQFF
CDR3nt: TGTGCCAGCAGCCCAGGACAGATTGAGCAGTTCTTC

d_gene: TRBD1
j_gene: TRBJ2-2
v_gene: TRBV29-1
abundance: -
CDR3aa: CSVVTGATGELFF
CDR3nt: TGCAGCGTTGTGACAGGGGCCACCGGGGAGCTGTTTTTT

d_gene: TRBD1
j_gene: TRBJ1-2
v_gene: TRBV7-9
abundance: -
CDR3aa: CASSIPPRTGGSDGYTF
CDR3nt: TGTGCCAGCAGCATACCTCCCCGGACAGGGGGCTCGGATGGCTACACCTTC

d_gene: TRBD1
j_gene: TRBJ1-1
v_gene: TRBV7-9
abundance: -
CDR3aa: CASSHPADRPDTEAFF
CDR3nt: TGTGCCAGCAGCCACCCCGCGGACAGGCCAGACACTGAAGCTTTCTTT

d_gene: -
j_gene: TRBJ1-5
v_gene: TRBV2
abundance: -
CDR3aa: CASSEGRSNQPQHF
CDR3nt: TGTGCCAGCAGTGAGGGCAGAAGCAATCAGCCCCAGCATTTT

d_gene: TRBD2
j_gene: TRBJ2-1
v_gene: TRBV5-6
abundance: -
CDR3aa: CASSLGLAGVFF
CDR3nt: TGTGCCAGCAGCTTGGGACTAGCGGGAGTGTTCTTC

d_gene: -
j_gene: TRBJ2-7
v_gene: TRBV18
abundance: -
CDR3aa: CASSQQGSADEQYF
CDR3nt: TGTGCCAGCTCACAACAGGGATCCGCCGACGAGCAGTACTTC

d_gene: TRBD2
j_gene: TRBJ2-7
v_gene: TRBV7-9
abundance: -
CDR3aa: CASSLDLGTSVGQYF
CDR3nt: TGTGCCAGCAGCTTAGATCTCGGGACTAGCGTCGGGCAGTACTTC

d_gene: TRBD1
j_gene: TRBJ1-2
v_gene: TRBV28
abundance: few
CDR3aa: CASKTGAKGYTF
CDR3nt: TGTGCCAGCAAGACAGGGGCTAAGGGCTACACCTTC

d_gene: TRBD1
j_gene: TRBJ1-6
v_gene: TRBV5-8
abundance: -
CDR3aa: CASSSYRGSSYNSPLHF
CDR3nt: TGTGCCAGCAGTTCCTACAGGGGTAGCTCCTATAATTCACCCCTCCACTTT

d_gene: TRBD1
j_gene: TRBJ1-2
v_gene: TRBV12-5
abundance: -
CDR3aa: CASVQQGANYGYTF
CDR3nt: TGTGCTAGCGTCCAACAGGGGGCTAACTATGGCTACACCTTC

d_gene: TRBD1
j_gene: TRBJ1-4
v_gene: TRBV7-9
abundance: -
CDR3aa: CASSSGTGVEKLFF
CDR3nt: TGTGCCAGCAGTTCCGGGACAGGGGTTGAAAAACTGTTTTTT

d_gene: TRBD1
j_gene: TRBJ2-2
v_gene: TRBV7-8
abundance: -
CDR3aa: CASSRDRLQGGELFF
CDR3nt: TGTGCCAGCAGCCGGGACAGATTACAGGGCGGGGAGCTGTTTTTT